This T cell receptor beta chain was retrieved from a study of blood T cells in healthy people across ages. Study-wide results and caveats: There was no known CMV status for donors, so expanded clonotype changes were possibly confounded.

Germline lookup yields CDR1 SGDLS and CDR2 YYNGEE. V lost 2 bases, J lost 7 bases, and 9 bases stayed unmatched. The CDR3 totals 15 residues. A few counts support this clonotype. As yet, its antigen is unknown. It was with a sample-barcoded 5' primer and a J-beta primer mix that a second PCR of roughly 7 to 12 cycles was run. TCRdb reanalysed the 5' RACE reads using MiXCR and keeps one entry per CDR3 protein. In the table there are about 1 million distinct CDR3 sequences, under 45% of which are singletons. The specimen was blood. The clonotype originates from an older woman in good health. The chain links TRBV9 to TRBJ2-4; 7 positions agree with TRBD2. The CDR3 is CASSVSGIGRNIQYF. CDR3 in DNA: TGTGCCAGCAGCGTTAGCGGTATCGGGAGGAACATTCAGTACTTC.